A single sample is the source of the 26 T cell receptor beta chains below, sequenced in a study of T cell responses to AZD1222 COVID-19 vaccine. This table comes from immunoSEQ multiplex PCR, and its TCRdb copy is limited to in-frame clones, with some not included. The sample lists over 130,000 clones; roughly nine tenths were seen once. The sample in question was peripheral blood, obtained 28 days after the second AZD1222 dose. These receptors all stem from an adult who received the AZD1222 COVID-19 vaccine.

V is TRBV4-1 and J is TRBJ1-2, with TRBD1 matching 8 bases. The length of the CDR3 is 17 residues. Losses at the gene ends were 3 bases for V and 4 bases for J; bases not matched to a gene: 13. The germline V gene encodes CDR1 MGHRA and CDR2 YSYEKL. The CDR3 DNA follows: TGCGCCAGCAGCCATGTGAATCGAGGACAGGGAGGCTATGGCTACACCTTC. Protein product: CASSHVNRGQGGYGYTF.

V and J are TRBV6-4 and TRBJ1-4; 10 positions agree with TRBD1. CDR1 and CDR2 (germline): MRHNA, SNTAGT. J gave up 8 bases and V 6 bases, and 0 bases lay outside the gene matches. CDR3 size: 12 residues. The CDR3: CASRTGGEKLFF. For the CDR3, the DNA is TGTGCCAGCAGGACAGGGGGCGAAAAACTGTTTTTT.

The chain recombines TRBV5-1 with TRBJ1-2, with TRBD1 matching 8 bases. The ends lost 1 base at V and 1 base at J; junction bases unmatched: 3. The germline V gene has CDR1 SGHRS and CDR2 YFSETQ. The CDR3 loop spans 15 amino acids. The CDR3 loop reads CASSLPGQVNYGYTF. The CDR3 nucleotides read TGCGCCAGCAGCTTGCCGGGACAGGTTAACTATGGCTACACCTTC. Using reference TRBV5-1 and TRBJ1-2 for the parts outside the CDR3, the full variable domain is KAGVTQTPRYLIKTRGQQVTLSCSPISGHRSVSWYQQTPGQGLQFLFEYFSETQRNKGNFPGRFSGRQFSNSRSEMNVSTLELGDSALYLCASSLPGQVNYGYTFGSGTRLTVV.

The V and J genes are TRBV30 and TRBJ2-2; no clear D gene. The CDR3 extends over 16 amino acids. V lost 7 bases and J 4 bases, leaving 22 bases between the germline ends. The germline CDR1 and CDR2 sequences are GTSNPN and SVGIG (reference sequence). CDR3 bases: TGTGCCTCGCACCCACGAGGAGCCCCGCGCACCGGGGAGCTGTTTTTT. Translation: CASHPRGAPRTGELFF. The full variable domain, in which reference TRBV30 and TRBJ2-2 provide the parts outside the CDR3, is SQTIHQWPATLVQPVGSPLSLECTVEGTSNPNLYWYRQAAGRGLQLLFYSVGIGQISSEVPQNLSASRPQDRQFILSSKKLLLSDSGFYLCASHPRGAPRTGELFFGEGSRLTVL.

The chain couples TRBV6-5 to TRBJ1-1, with D possibly being TRBD1 (6 bases). There are 15 residues in the CDR3. Per germline, CDR1 MNHEY and CDR2 SVGAGI. Deletions cut 7 bases from V and 4 bases from J, with 19 bases between. The CDR3 reads CASNPGGGRGTEAFF. The CDR3 coding sequence is TGTGCCAGCAACCCCGGCGGGGGCCGGGGCACTGAAGCTTTCTTT.

J is TRBJ1-1 and V is TRBV3-1 (or the pseudogene TRBV3-2); no definite D call. Between the trimmed V and J ends, which lost 2 bases and 0 bases, there was a span of 10 bases. The CDR3 contains 15 residues. Looked up from germline, CDR1 is LGHDT and CDR2 is YNNKEL (reference sequence). The CDR3 bases are TGTGCCAGCAGCCAAAACCCCGGTCTGAACACTGAAGCTTTCTTT. This encodes CASSQNPGLNTEAFF.

This clone has a single count. V is TRBV18 and J is TRBJ1-5; TRBD1 aligns across 7 bases. The CDR3 spans 15 residues. V was pared by 3 bases and J by 1 base, with 3 bases of the junction left unmatched. Looked up from germline, CDR1 is KGHSH and CDR2 is LQKENI. Written as DNA, the CDR3 is TGTGCCAGCTCACCGCAGGGGGTCAGCAATCAGCCCCAGCATTTT. This codes for CASSPQGVSNQPQHF.

This clone has just one count. The chain has TRBV7-2 and TRBJ2-1, with TRBD2 matching 11 bases. Germline loops: CDR1 SGHTA, CDR2 FQGNSA. CDR3 length: 15 residues. V trimming: 5 bases; J trimming: 4 bases; junction bases outside the gene matches: 4. CDR3 bases: TGTGCCAGCAGCGGGCGGACTAGCGGGTACAATGAGCAGTTCTTC. It translates to CASSGRTSGYNEQFF.

The rearrangement joins TRBV18 to TRBJ2-2; D gene ambiguous. The CDR3 spans 12 residues. V was clipped by 6 bases and J by 6 bases, with 8 bases between them. Germline CDR1 and CDR2: KGHSH and LQKENI. The CDR3 protein is CASSEIAGELFF. The CDR3 region has the DNA TGTGCCAGCTCGGAGATTGCCGGGGAGCTGTTTTTT.

The V gene is TRBV9, the J gene TRBJ2-5; 7 nucleotides match TRBD2. Germline V gene data show CDR1 as SGDLS and CDR2 as YYNGEE. CDR3 length: 14 amino acids. V was clipped by 3 bases and J by 2 bases; unmatched bases: 4. CDR3 DNA: TGTGCCAGCAGCGCCGGGGGGAGTCAAGAGACCCAGTACTTC. This encodes CASSAGGSQETQYF.

The V call is TRBV9, the J call TRBJ1-2, with 10 bases lining up with TRBD1. The junction had 7 bases not matched to a gene; V was cut back by 7 bases and J by 4 bases. The germline V gene has CDR1 SGDLS and CDR2 YYNGEE. This CDR3 region has 14 residues. The CDR3 protein is CASGGTGAFYGYTF. CDR3 DNA sequence: TGTGCCAGCGGAGGGACAGGGGCCTTCTATGGCTACACCTTC.

CDR3 region: CASSLAQSSGRQTQYF. CDR3 sequence (DNA): TGTGCCAGCAGCTTAGCGCAGTCTAGCGGGAGACAGACCCAGTACTTC. The gene calls are TRBV7-8 and TRBJ2-5; 10 nucleotides line up with TRBD2. CDR1 SGHVS and CDR2 FQNEAQ come from the germline V gene. V dropped 0 bases and J dropped 6; count of bases not matched to a gene: 7. The CDR3 has 16 amino acids.

V is TRBV5-1 and J is TRBJ2-1; 10 nucleotides line up with TRBD2. This CDR3 comprises 15 residues. The V segment lost 3 bases and the J segment 4 bases; nucleotides outside the gene matches: 4. The germline V gene encodes CDR1 SGHRS and CDR2 YFSETQ. CDR3 DNA sequence: TGCGCCAGCAGCTGGAGCGGGGGGGCTTACAATGAGCAGTTCTTC. This codes for CASSWSGGAYNEQFF.

The chain uses TRBV4-2 and TRBJ2-7, with D maybe TRBD2 (6 bases). The germline CDR1 and CDR2 sequences are LGHNA and YNFKEQ. Trimming shortened V by 1 base and J by 0 bases, and 16 bases separated the two germline ends. The CDR3 is 17 residues long. CDR3 amino acids: CASSQGTSRLVSYEQYF. The DNA for the CDR3 is TGTGCCAGCAGCCAAGGAACCAGCAGACTAGTCTCCTACGAGCAGTACTTC.

The chain is built from TRBV5-1 and TRBJ1-2; D not resolved. The CDR3 has 14 amino acids. Germline V gene lookup returns CDR1 SGHRS and CDR2 YFSETQ. Trimming shortened V by 4 bases and J by 4 bases, and 14 bases separated the two germline ends. CDR3 sequence (DNA): TGCGCCAGCAGCGAGGAGGGTACTAGCTATGGCTACACCTTC. Protein product: CASSEEGTSYGYTF.

This chain joins TRBV29-1 and TRBJ1-2; 12 positions match TRBD1. V shed 4 bases, J shed 4 bases, and the junction held 4 bases outside the gene matches. The CDR3 is made up of 14 amino acids. Per germline, CDR1 SQVTM and CDR2 ANQGSEA. CDR3 region: CSVGGQGAGYGYTF. The CDR3 DNA reads as TGCAGCGTTGGGGGACAGGGGGCTGGCTATGGCTACACCTTC.

This chain uses TRBV21-1 with TRBJ2-1; the D segment call TRBD1 is taken from the table without a DNA check. TRBV21-1 is noted as a pseudogene. This CDR3 is 14 amino acids long. CDR3 bases: TGTGCCAGCAGCAAAGTGGCAGGCTACAATGAGCAGTTCTTC. It translates to CASSKVAGYNEQFF.

The J gene is TRBJ2-7, the V gene TRBV6-1; D unclear. CDR3 length: 11 residues. CDR1 and CDR2 (germline): MNHNS, SASEGT. V dropped 2 bases and J dropped 3 bases, with 2 bases sitting between them. CDR3 sequence: CASSELYEQYF. The CDR3 DNA is TGTGCCAGCAGTGAACTCTACGAGCAGTACTTC.

This clone has a single count. This chain connects TRBV6-5 to TRBJ2-1; perhaps TRBD2 as D (5 bases). Trimming pared 6 bases from V and 6 bases from J, leaving 15 bases between. The germline CDR1 and CDR2 sequences are MNHEY and SVGAGI. This CDR3 has 14 amino acids. As DNA, the CDR3 is TGTGCCAGCAGCCGAGCTAGCTTTCTCAATGAGCAGTTCTTC. Residues: CASSRASFLNEQFF.

The chain is built from TRBV27 and TRBJ2-2, with D possibly matching TRBD2 (6 bases). This CDR3 has 15 residues. Germline CDR1 reads MNHEY; CDR2 reads SMNVEV (reference sequence). The V end lost 3 bases, the J end lost 1 base, and 9 bases lay between the germline ends. This CDR3 is CASSFLGGNTGELFF. CDR3 nucleotide sequence: TGTGCCAGCAGTTTTTTGGGAGGGAACACCGGGGAGCTGTTTTTT.

This clone came up once. CDR3 in DNA: TGCAGCGTTGAGTACAGGAAGAACACTGAAGCTTTCTTT. Protein: CSVEYRKNTEAFF. The genes are TRBV29-1 and TRBJ1-1; tentative D call: TRBD1 (5 bases). CDR3 size: 13 residues. The V end lost 3 bases, the J end lost 1 base, and 9 bases lay between the germline ends. Germline loops: CDR1 SQVTM, CDR2 ANQGSEA.

For the CDR3, the DNA is TGTGCCAGCAGTCTAGGGGGGTACAATGAGCAGTTCTTC. This encodes CASSLGGYNEQFF. The chain joins TRBV27 to TRBJ2-1; either TRBD1 or TRBD2 may supply D (6 bases each). V lost 5 bases, J lost 4 bases, and 9 bases lay in between. Germline CDR1 MNHEY, CDR2 SMNVEV (reference sequence). This CDR3 is 13 amino acids long.

The V and J genes are TRBV7-9 and TRBJ1-1; 7 nucleotides match TRBD1. CDR3 length: 18 amino acids. V lost 5 bases, J lost 1 base, and 16 bases stayed unmatched. Germline CDR1 is SEHNR and CDR2 is FQNEAQ (reference sequence). This CDR3 is CASSPGLPTGPRNTEAFF. The CDR3 DNA reads as TGTGCCAGCAGCCCTGGGCTCCCGACAGGGCCGAGGAACACTGAAGCTTTCTTT.

The rearrangement links TRBV15 to TRBJ2-3; 9 bases align to TRBD2. Trimming took 2 bases from V and 5 from J; bases not matched to a gene: 8. The CDR3 is made up of 16 amino acids. Per the germline V gene, CDR1 is LNHNV and CDR2 is YYDKDF (reference sequence). CDR3 amino acids: CATSRSNSGSRDTQYF. DNA of the CDR3: TGTGCCACCAGCAGATCAAATAGCGGGAGTAGAGATACGCAGTATTTT.

The chain carries TRBV7-3 and TRBJ1-5; possibly TRBD1 for D (6 bases). V was shortened by 4 bases and J by 4 bases, with 14 bases between the two germline ends. Looked up from germline, CDR1 is SGHTA and CDR2 is FQGTGA. The CDR3 is made up of 15 amino acids. The CDR3 DNA sequence: TGTGCCAGCAGCTCCCCAGGGGACCCAAATCAGCCCCAGCATTTT. Protein product: CASSSPGDPNQPQHF.

The chain links TRBV5-4 to TRBJ1-1, with D maybe TRBD1 (6 bases). Germline assignment: CDR1 SGHNT and CDR2 YYREEE (reference sequence). The CDR3 runs 16 residues. The V end lost 4 bases, the J end lost 1 base, and 17 bases lay between the germline ends. This chain's CDR3 is CASSLGMWGRNTEAFF. CDR3 coding DNA: TGTGCCAGCAGCCTCGGGATGTGGGGGCGGAACACTGAAGCTTTCTTT. Full variable domain (missing parts from reference TRBV5-4 and TRBJ1-1): ETGVTQSPTHLIKTRGQQVTLRCSSQSGHNTVSWYQQALGQGPQFIFQYYREEENGRGNFPPRFSGLQFPNYSSELNVNALELDDSALYLCASSLGMWGRNTEAFFGQGTRLTVV.